Listed below are T cell receptor beta chains from one sample, sequenced in a study of CD8+ T cells in alopecia areata. Clones were sequenced by immunoSEQ multiplex PCR, and TCRdb holds only the in-frame ones, with some missing. The table has about 170,000 clones, less than 75% seen once; the top ten hold over 10%. The source material was CD8+ T cells sorted from blood, sampled at week 0. Receptors were obtained from a human donor with alopecia areata. CDR3s include the opening cysteine and the closing phenylalanine or tryptophan. D genes are given only for firm matches. Clone size appears in some rows only: once, few, many, or a class for an expanded clone.

.,.,TRBJ2-3,TRBV13,TGTGCCAGCAGCTTCCTGGGAGAAACCACAGATACGCAGTATTTT,CASSFLGETTDTQYF
TRBD1,.,TRBJ2-7,TRBV12-5,TGTGCTAGTGGTTCAGGGGGCACGCCCTACGAGCAGTACTTC,CASGSGGTPYEQYF
.,.,TRBJ1-2,TRBV4-1,TGCGCCAGCAGCCAACCTCGGACGGGAGACTATGGCTACACCTTC,CASSQPRTGDYGYTF
.,.,TRBJ2-2,TRBV27,TGTGCCAGCAGTCCGGCCGTGGGGTACACCGGGGAGCTGTTTTTT,CASSPAVGYTGELFF
.,few,TRBJ2-7,TRBV6-5,TGTGCCAGCAGTTACTCCGGCTCGGCGGAGGAGCAGTACTTC,CASSYSGSAEEQYF
.,few,TRBJ2-5,TRBV7-9,TGTGCCAGCAGCGAGGGGGGGCTACAAGAGACCCAGTACTTC,CASSEGGLQETQYF
.,.,TRBJ2-7,TRBV5-1,TGCGCCAGCAGCTTTAATGGGTACGAGCAGTACTTC,CASSFNGYEQYF
.,few,TRBJ2-1,TRBV27,TGTGCCAGCAGTTTATGGGGGGGCGGAGGCAATGAGCAGTTCTTC,CASSLWGGGGNEQFF
.,.,TRBJ1-1,TRBV30,TGTGCCTGGAGTGTACGATGGGGGACGGGGAACACTGAAGCTTTCTTT,CAWSVRWGTGNTEAFF
.,few,TRBJ2-3,TRBV27,TGTGCCAGCAGTCTCTTTCAGGGCGACACAGATACGCAGTATTTT,CASSLFQGDTDTQYF
.,.,TRBJ1-3,TRBV5-6,TGTGCCAGCAGCTTGGTGCATCCCCAGAGGGGAAACACCATATATTTT,CASSLVHPQRGNTIYF
.,.,TRBJ2-2,TRBV5-1,TGCGCCAGCAGCTTACAGGGTGCCGGGGAGCTGTTTTTT,CASSLQGAGELFF
.,.,TRBJ1-1,TRBV15,TGTGCCACCAGCAGAGAGGCTTCCAGGGCGACTGAAGCTTTCTTT,CATSREASRATEAFF
.,.,TRBJ1-1,TRBV6-5,TGTGCCAGCAGTTACTCTTGGAGGAGGGTGAACACTGAAGCTTTCTTT,CASSYSWRRVNTEAFF
.,.,TRBJ2-7,TRBV6-7,TGTGCCAGCAGTTACTCCGACTCCACCACCTACGAGCAGTACTTC,CASSYSDSTTYEQYF
.,.,TRBJ1-5,TRBV5-1,TGCGCCAGCAGCCCCTGGACCCTTACTAAGGGCAATCAGCCCCAGCATTTT,CASSPWTLTKGNQPQHF
.,.,TRBJ1-4,TRBV27,TGTGCCAGCAGTCCGTTTAGGGATTCGGGTGAAAAACTGTTTTTT,CASSPFRDSGEKLFF
TRBD2,.,TRBJ2-3,TRBV19,TGTGCCAGTAGCGCCCCCCGCGAGCGGGGGACCACAGATACGCAGTATTTT,CASSAPRERGTTDTQYF
TRBD1,.,TRBJ2-4,TRBV2,TGTGCCAGGGGGACAGAACTAGCCAAAAACATTCAGTACTTC,CARGTELAKNIQYF
.,.,TRBJ2-4,TRBV13,TGTGCCAGCAGCTCCGGACTGGGAGACATTCAGTACTTC,CASSSGLGDIQYF
.,.,TRBJ2-7,TRBV2,TGTGCCAGCAGTGACCAGGGTACCTACGAGCAGTACTTC,CASSDQGTYEQYF
TRBD2,few,TRBJ2-3,TRBV9,TGTGCCAGCAGCGTATATGGCGGGGGGACCACAGATACGCAGTATTTT,CASSVYGGGTTDTQYF
.,.,TRBJ2-2,TRBV4-2,TGTGCCAGCAGCCAAGATGGCACCGGGGAGCTGTTTTTT,CASSQDGTGELFF
TRBD1,.,TRBJ1-1,TRBV12-5,TGTGCTAGTGGCTCGGACAGGGGGATTCAGAGGAGGAACACTGAAGCTTTCTTT,CASGSDRGIQRRNTEAFF
.,.,TRBJ2-7,TRBV29-1,TGCAGCGTTTCAGGGGCCTCCTACGAGCAGTACTTC,CSVSGASYEQYF
.,few,TRBJ2-2,TRBV29-1,TGCAGCGCCGGACGCACCGGGGAGCTGTTTTTT,CSAGRTGELFF
.,.,TRBJ2-5,TRBV13,TGTGCCAGCACTCTGGGGGCTAGTAGAGAGACCCAGTACTTC,CASTLGASRETQYF
TRBD1,.,TRBJ1-1,TRBV7-9,TGTGCCAGCAGCTGGACAGGCCGGGACACTGAAGCTTTCTTT,CASSWTGRDTEAFF
.,.,TRBJ1-1,TRBV29-1,TGCAGCGTTGTTCGGAACACTGAAGCTTTCTTT,CSVVRNTEAFF
TRBD1,.,TRBJ2-7,TRBV5-1,TGCGCCAGCAGCTCCACAGGGGGTTACGAGCAGTACTTC,CASSSTGGYEQYF
TRBD1,.,TRBJ1-2,TRBV30,TGTGCCTGGAGGGGGACAGCCGGCTACACCTTC,CAWRGTAGYTF
.,once,TRBJ1-5,TRBV4-1,TGCGCCAGCAGCCAAGCGGACAGTAGCAATCAGCCCCAGCATTTT,CASSQADSSNQPQHF
TRBD2,.,TRBJ2-5,TRBV13,TGTGCCAGCAGCTTAGGACTAGCGGGGGAGGAAGGAGAGACCCAGTACTTC,CASSLGLAGEEGETQYF
.,.,TRBJ1-1,TRBV23-1,TGCGCCAGCAGTCACCGCCGATCCCCAAGGGGTAAGGGTACTGAAGCTTTCTTT,CASSHRRSPRGKGTEAFF
.,.,TRBJ1-1,TRBV29-1,TGCAGCGTTGAATGGGCAGAGAACACTGAAGCTTTCTTT,CSVEWAENTEAFF
.,.,TRBJ2-2,TRBV6-5,TGTGCCAGCAATCTAGGGGGGACCGGGGAGCTGTTTTTT,CASNLGGTGELFF
.,few,TRBJ2-3,TRBV10-3,TGTGCCATCACCGACACCTCCACAGATACGCAGTATTTT,CAITDTSTDTQYF
.,.,TRBJ1-4,TRBV27,TGTGCCAGCTCAGGGATTAATGAAAAACTGTTTTTT,CASSGINEKLFF
.,.,TRBJ2-7,TRBV4-1,TGCGCCAGCAGCCAAGTTCGGGGCTCCGAGCAGTACTTC,CASSQVRGSEQYF
.,.,TRBJ1-2,TRBV29-1,TGCAGCGTTGAAGATCGTGGCTATGGCTACACCTTC,CSVEDRGYGYTF
TRBD2,.,TRBJ2-5,TRBV27,TGTGCCAGCAGTTTACAACTTCCCGGGACTAGCGGCATGGGCCAGTACTTC,CASSLQLPGTSGMGQYF
.,once,TRBJ1-2,TRBV5-5,TGTGCCAGCAGCTCGGATTTCGACTATGGCTACACCTTC,CASSSDFDYGYTF
TRBD1,.,TRBJ1-1,TRBV30,TGTGCCTGGAGTTTCTCGGACAGGGCGAACACTGAAGCTTTCTTT,CAWSFSDRANTEAFF
.,few,TRBJ2-1,TRBV29-1,TGCAGCGTCCACCCCGGGACGACTCCCTACAATGAGCAGTTCTTC,CSVHPGTTPYNEQFF
.,.,TRBJ2-7,TRBV7-9,TGTGCCAGCAGCTCCCAAGAGGGCCTCTACGAGCAGTACTTC,CASSSQEGLYEQYF
TRBD2,.,TRBJ2-1,TRBV4-1,TGCGCCAGCAGCCCCTCCCCTTCGGGGGGAGGCGGTGAGCAGTTCTTC,CASSPSPSGGGGEQFF
.,.,TRBJ1-2,TRBV5-6,TGTGCCAGCAGCTTTGGGACCGTCGGGAATGGCTACACCTTC,CASSFGTVGNGYTF
.,.,TRBJ2-6,TRBV4-2,TGTGCCAGCAGCCCGGACAGTTTGGCTGGGGCCAACGTCCTGACTTTC,CASSPDSLAGANVLTF
.,.,TRBJ2-7,TRBV29-1,TGCAGCGTCCGGTGGGCCTACGAGCAGTACTTC,CSVRWAYEQYF
TRBD1,.,TRBJ1-2,TRBV7-6,TGTGCCAGCAGCTTGGGACAGGGGGCGTCTGGCTACACCTTC,CASSLGQGASGYTF
.,few,TRBJ2-2,TRBV12-5,TGTGCTAGTGGTTTCTTCTCCACACACGCCGGGGAGCTGTTTTTT,CASGFFSTHAGELFF
.,few,TRBJ2-1,TRBV7-8,TGTGCCAGCAGCTCGACCCCGCCTGGTGAGCAGTTCTTC,CASSSTPPGEQFF
TRBD1,.,TRBJ2-1,TRBV7-9,TGTGCCAGCGGAGGGGGACAGGGACACAATGAGCAGTTCTTC,CASGGGQGHNEQFF
.,.,TRBJ2-5,TRBV7-6,TGTGCCAGCAGCTTTACCCACTTTGAGACCCAGTACTTC,CASSFTHFETQYF
TRBD1,.,TRBJ1-5,TRBV4-1,TGCGCCAGCAGCCTGCAGACGACAGGGGTTGTACTGCCCCAGCATTTT,CASSLQTTGVVLPQHF
.,.,TRBJ2-5,TRBV27,TGTGCCAGCGGCGCAGGGAGAGAGACCCAGTACTTC,CASGAGRETQYF
.,once,TRBJ1-2,TRBV2,TGTGCCAGCAGTCCCCGGGACACCCTTGGCCGTGGCTACACCTTC,CASSPRDTLGRGYTF